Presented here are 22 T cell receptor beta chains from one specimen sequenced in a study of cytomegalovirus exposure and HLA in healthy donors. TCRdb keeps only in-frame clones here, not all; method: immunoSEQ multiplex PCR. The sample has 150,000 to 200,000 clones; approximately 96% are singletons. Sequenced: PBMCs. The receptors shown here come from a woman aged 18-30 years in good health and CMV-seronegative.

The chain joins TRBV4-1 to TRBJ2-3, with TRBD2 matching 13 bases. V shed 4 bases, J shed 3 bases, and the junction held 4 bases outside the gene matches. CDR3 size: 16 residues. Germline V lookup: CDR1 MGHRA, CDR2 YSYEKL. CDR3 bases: TGCGCCAGCAGCCTCCGGACTAGCGGGGGAACAGATACGCAGTATTTT. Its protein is CASSLRTSGGTDTQYF.

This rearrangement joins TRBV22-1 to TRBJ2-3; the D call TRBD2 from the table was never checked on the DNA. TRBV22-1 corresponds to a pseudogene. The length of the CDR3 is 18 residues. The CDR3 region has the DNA TGTCCTGGGAGCGCACACGGTTACGGGTTCCAGGAGGGAGATACGCAGTATTTT. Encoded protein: CPGSAHGYGFQEGDTQYF.

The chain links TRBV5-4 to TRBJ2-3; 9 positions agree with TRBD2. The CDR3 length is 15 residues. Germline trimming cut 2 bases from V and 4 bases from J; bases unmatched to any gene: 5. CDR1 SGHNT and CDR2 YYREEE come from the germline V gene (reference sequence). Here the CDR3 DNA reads TGTGCCAGCAGCTTTGGGGGACTAGCTGCAGATACGCAGTATTTT. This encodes CASSFGGLAADTQYF. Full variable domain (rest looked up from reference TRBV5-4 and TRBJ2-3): ETGVTQSPTHLIKTRGQQVTLRCSSQSGHNTVSWYQQALGQGPQFIFQYYREEENGRGNFPPRFSGLQFPNYSSELNVNALELDDSALYLCASSFGGLAADTQYFGPGTRLTVL.

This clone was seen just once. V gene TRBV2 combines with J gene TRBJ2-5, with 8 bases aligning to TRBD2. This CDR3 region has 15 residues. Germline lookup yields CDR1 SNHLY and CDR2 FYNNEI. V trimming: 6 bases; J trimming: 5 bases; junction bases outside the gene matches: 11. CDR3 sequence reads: CASRGVAGRWETQYF. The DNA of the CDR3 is TGTGCCAGCAGGGGGGTAGCGGGACGGTGGGAGACCCAGTACTTC.

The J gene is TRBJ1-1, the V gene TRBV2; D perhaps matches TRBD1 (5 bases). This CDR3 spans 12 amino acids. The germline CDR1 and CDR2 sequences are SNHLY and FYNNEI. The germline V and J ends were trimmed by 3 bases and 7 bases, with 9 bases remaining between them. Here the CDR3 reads CASSDYGGEAFF. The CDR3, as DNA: TGTGCCAGCAGTGATTACGGGGGTGAAGCTTTCTTT.

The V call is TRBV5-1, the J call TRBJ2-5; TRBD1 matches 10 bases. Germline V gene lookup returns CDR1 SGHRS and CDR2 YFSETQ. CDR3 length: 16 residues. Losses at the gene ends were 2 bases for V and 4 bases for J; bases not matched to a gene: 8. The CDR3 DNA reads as TGCGCCAGCAGCTTCCAGACAGGGGGCTGGGGAGAGACCCAGTACTTC. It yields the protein CASSFQTGGWGETQYF. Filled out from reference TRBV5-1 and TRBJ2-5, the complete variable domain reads KAGVTQTPRYLIKTRGQQVTLSCSPISGHRSVSWYQQTPGQGLQFLFEYFSETQRNKGNFPGRFSGRQFSNSRSEMNVSTLELGDSALYLCASSFQTGGWGETQYFGPGTRLLVL.

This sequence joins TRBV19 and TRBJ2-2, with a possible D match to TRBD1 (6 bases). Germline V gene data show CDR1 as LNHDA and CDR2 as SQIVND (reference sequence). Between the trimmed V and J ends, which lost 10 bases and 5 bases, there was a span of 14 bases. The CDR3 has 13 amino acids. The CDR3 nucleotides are TGTGCCATAAGAGGCAGGGGTACCGGGGAGCTGTTTTTT. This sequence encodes CAIRGRGTGELFF.

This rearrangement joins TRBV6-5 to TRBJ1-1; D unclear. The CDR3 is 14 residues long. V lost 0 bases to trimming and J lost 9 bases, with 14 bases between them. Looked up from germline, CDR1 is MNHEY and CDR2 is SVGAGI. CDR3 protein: CASSYSRGLVQAFF. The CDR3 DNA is TGTGCCAGCAGTTACTCCCGGGGTCTTGTGCAAGCTTTCTTT.

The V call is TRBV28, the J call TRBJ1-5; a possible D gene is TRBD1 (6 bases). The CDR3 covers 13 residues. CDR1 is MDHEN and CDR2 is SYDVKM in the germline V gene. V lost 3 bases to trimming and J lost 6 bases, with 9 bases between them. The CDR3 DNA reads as TGTGCCAGCAGTTTTGGGGGCTTTCAGCCCCAGCATTTT. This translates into CASSFGGFQPQHF.

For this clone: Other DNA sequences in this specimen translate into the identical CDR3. The CDR3 sequence: CASSQAGQGALGVYGYTF. CDR3 DNA: TGCGCCAGCAGCCAAGCGGGACAGGGGGCGTTGGGAGTTTATGGCTACACCTTC. The rearrangement links TRBV4-3 to TRBJ1-2; TRBD1 aligns across 12 bases. Germline V gene data show CDR1 as LGHNA and CDR2 as YSLEER. With 1 base clipped from V and 5 bases from J, the junction kept 11 bases outside the gene matches. The length of the CDR3 is 18 residues.

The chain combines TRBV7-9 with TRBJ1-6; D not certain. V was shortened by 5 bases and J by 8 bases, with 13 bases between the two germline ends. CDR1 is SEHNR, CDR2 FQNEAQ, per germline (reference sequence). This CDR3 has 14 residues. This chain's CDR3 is CASSAGQRYSPLHF. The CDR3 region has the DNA TGTGCCAGCAGCGCGGGTCAGCGATATTCACCCCTCCACTTT. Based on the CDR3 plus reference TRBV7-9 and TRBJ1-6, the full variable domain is DTGVSQNPRHKITKRGQNVTFRCDPISEHNRLYWYRQTLGQGPEFLTYFQNEAQLEKSRLLSDRFSAERPKGSFSTLEIQRTEQGDSAMYLCASSAGQRYSPLHFGNGTRLTVT.

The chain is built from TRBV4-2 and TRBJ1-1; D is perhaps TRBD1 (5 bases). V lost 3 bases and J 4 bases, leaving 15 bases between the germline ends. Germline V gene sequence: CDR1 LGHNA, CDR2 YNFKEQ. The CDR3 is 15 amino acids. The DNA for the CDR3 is TGTGCCAGCAGCCAGGACATTAAATCGGGCACTGAAGCTTTCTTT. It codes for CASSQDIKSGTEAFF.

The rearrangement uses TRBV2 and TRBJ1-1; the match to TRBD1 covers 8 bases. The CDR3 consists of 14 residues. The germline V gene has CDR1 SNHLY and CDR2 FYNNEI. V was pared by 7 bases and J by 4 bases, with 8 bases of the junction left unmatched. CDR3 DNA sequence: TGTGCCAGCAATTTGGACAGGGAAGGCACTGAAGCTTTCTTT. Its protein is CASNLDREGTEAFF.

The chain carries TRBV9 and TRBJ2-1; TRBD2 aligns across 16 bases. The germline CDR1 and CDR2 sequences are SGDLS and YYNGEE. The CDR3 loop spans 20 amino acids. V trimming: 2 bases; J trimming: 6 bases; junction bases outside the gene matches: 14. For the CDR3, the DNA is TGTGCCAGCAGCGTTTCGTCCCCGGGACTAGCGGGGGGGCGGGGCAATGAGCAGTTCTTC. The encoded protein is CASSVSSPGLAGGRGNEQFF.

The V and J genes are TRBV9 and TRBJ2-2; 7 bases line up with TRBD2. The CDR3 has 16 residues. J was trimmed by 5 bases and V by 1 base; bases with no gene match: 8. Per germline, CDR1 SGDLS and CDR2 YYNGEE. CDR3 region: CASSVIASGKTGELFF. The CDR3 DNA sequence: TGTGCCAGCAGCGTAATTGCTAGCGGAAAGACCGGGGAGCTGTTTTTT.

CDR3 in amino acids: CASSLGAVDTQYF. The CDR3 bases are TGTGCCAGCAGCTTGGGAGCTGTGGATACGCAGTATTTT. The chain uses TRBV5-4 and TRBJ2-3; D remains unclear. V shed 0 bases and J shed 6 bases, with 8 bases lying between them. Germline CDR1 reads SGHNT; CDR2 reads YYREEE (reference sequence). The CDR3 sequence is 13 residues long. Complete variable domain (other parts from reference TRBV5-4 and TRBJ2-3): ETGVTQSPTHLIKTRGQQVTLRCSSQSGHNTVSWYQQALGQGPQFIFQYYREEENGRGNFPPRFSGLQFPNYSSELNVNALELDDSALYLCASSLGAVDTQYFGPGTRLTVL.

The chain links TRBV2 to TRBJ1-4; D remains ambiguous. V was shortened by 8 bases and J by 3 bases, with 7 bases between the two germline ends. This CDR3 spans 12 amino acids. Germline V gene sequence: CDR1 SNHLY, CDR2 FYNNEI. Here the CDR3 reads CASAAANEKLFF. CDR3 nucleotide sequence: TGTGCCAGCGCGGCAGCTAATGAAAAACTGTTTTTT.

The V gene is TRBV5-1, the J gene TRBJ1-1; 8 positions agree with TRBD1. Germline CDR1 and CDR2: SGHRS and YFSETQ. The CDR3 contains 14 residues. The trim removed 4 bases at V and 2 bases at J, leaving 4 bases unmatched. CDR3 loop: CASSPTGGNTEAFF. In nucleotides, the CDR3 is TGCGCCAGCAGCCCCACAGGGGGAAACACTGAAGCTTTCTTT.

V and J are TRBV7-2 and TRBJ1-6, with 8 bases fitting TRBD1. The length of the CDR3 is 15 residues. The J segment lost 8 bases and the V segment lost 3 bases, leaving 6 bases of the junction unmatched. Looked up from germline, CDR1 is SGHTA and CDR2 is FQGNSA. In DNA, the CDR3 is TGTGCCAGCAGCTTCCAGGGGGCTAGGCATTCACCCCTCCACTTT. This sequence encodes CASSFQGARHSPLHF.

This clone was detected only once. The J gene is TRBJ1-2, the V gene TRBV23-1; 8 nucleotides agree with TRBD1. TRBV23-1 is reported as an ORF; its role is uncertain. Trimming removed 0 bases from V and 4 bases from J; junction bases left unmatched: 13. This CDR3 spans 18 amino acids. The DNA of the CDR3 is TGCGCCAGCAGTCAATCCTCCCTCCAGGGGGCGATCAGCTATGGCTACACCTTC. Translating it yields CASSQSSLQGAISYGYTF.

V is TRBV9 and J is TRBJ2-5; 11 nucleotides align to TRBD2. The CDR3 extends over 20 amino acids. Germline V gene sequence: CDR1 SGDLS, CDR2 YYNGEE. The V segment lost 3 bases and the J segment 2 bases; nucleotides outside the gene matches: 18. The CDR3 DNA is TGTGCCAGCAGCGCCGGGCCCCTTAGCGGGGGGGCCCCTTATCAAGAGACCCAGTACTTC. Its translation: CASSAGPLSGGAPYQETQYF.

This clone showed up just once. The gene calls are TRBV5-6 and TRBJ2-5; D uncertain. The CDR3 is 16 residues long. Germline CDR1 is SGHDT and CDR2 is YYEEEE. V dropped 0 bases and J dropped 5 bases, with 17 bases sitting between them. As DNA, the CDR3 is TGTGCCAGCAGCTTGGCCGCCAGGCAGCAATGGGAGACCCAGTACTTC. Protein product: CASSLAARQQWETQYF.